The clone carrying this TCR beta chain appeared a few times. Its antigen is still unknown. V shed 5 bases and J 7 bases; nucleotides not matched to a gene: 10. Germline CDR1 is MNHEY and CDR2 is SMNVEV (reference sequence). CDR3 length: 14 residues. The sample is drawn from a study of T cell responses to AZD1222 COVID-19 vaccine. The table came from immunoSEQ multiplex PCR; TCRdb's copy has only in-frame clones and leaves some out. Of around 120,000 clones in the sample, 70% to 90% were seen once. General study findings and limits: Repertoire sampling occurred only after the peak T cell response. Reports say nearly half of spike-specific TCRs go after unmutated variant regions. A mostly white British donor set with more females was recruited, and clonal diversity was possibly underestimated.

V usage is TRBV27 and J usage is TRBJ1-1; 7 bases line up with TRBD1. This specimen consisted of peripheral blood, obtained 28 days after the second AZD1222 dose. The sequence was obtained from an adult who received the AZD1222 COVID-19 vaccine. CDR3 DNA: TGTGCCAGCAGTCCTGACAGGGTAACTATTGAAGCTTTCTTT. It yields the protein CASSPDRVTIEAFF.